This entry is about one T cell receptor (beta chain). Its antigen is still unknown. The sample is drawn from a study of a mutant IDH1 vaccine in newly diagnosed glioma. Study in general: Investigators started vaccination 4-6 weeks after radiotherapy alone, or with temozolomide cycles. Antecedent treatment encompassed radiotherapy, temozolomide, or their combination; the majority received both.

This table comes from immunoSEQ multiplex PCR, and its TCRdb copy is limited to in-frame clones, with some not included. The table includes under 55,000 clones, roughly nine tenths detected once. Looked up from germline, CDR1 is SGHDN and CDR2 is FVKESK. The CDR3 covers 13 residues. V lost 3 bases, J lost 5 bases, and 10 bases lay in between. Stated time point: week 11, during vaccination. What each vaccine dose contained was 300 ug of mutant IDH1 20-mer peptide, accompanied by topical imiquimod. General study points: Among all patients, vaccine-induced immune responses occurred in around 95%.

The sequence was obtained from a man over 45 with glioma. The sample was PBMCs, taken from a glioma patient whose treatment included an IDH1 peptide vaccine. The chain recombines TRBV14 with TRBJ2-5; D is unresolved. CDR3 sequence (DNA): TGTGCCAGCAGCCACGGGCCGGCGGAGACCCAGTACTTC. Translated, it gives CASSHGPAETQYF.